What follows is one T cell receptor (beta chain) and its context. These data belong to a study of T cell changes during pregnancy in multiple sclerosis. The method was immunoSEQ multiplex PCR; TCRdb's version includes in-frame clones alone and lacks a portion of them. The sample lists about 55,000 clones; 93% were seen once. This sequence originates from a female donor with multiple sclerosis, enrolled in a pregnancy study. Sequenced here: CD8+ T cells from peripheral blood mononuclear cells, sampled in the second trimester of pregnancy.

The chain's CDR3 is CASSSATGLNTEAFF. In nucleotides, the CDR3 is TGTGCCAGCAGTTCGGCGACAGGGTTGAACACTGAAGCTTTCTTT. V gene TRBV27 combines with J gene TRBJ1-1; 7 bases fit TRBD1. This CDR3 region has 15 residues. Germline V gene lookup returns CDR1 MNHEY and CDR2 SMNVEV (reference sequence). V was pared by 4 bases and J by 0 bases, with 5 bases of the junction left unmatched.